This passage covers 13 T cell receptor beta chains from one sample sequenced in a study of blood T cell repertoires in COVID-19. Clones were read by immunoSEQ multiplex PCR, and TCRdb kept only the in-frame ones, dropping some. Here the sample spans roughly 76,000 clones, roughly 70% being singletons. The sequencing sample was made of peripheral blood. The receptors derive from a man aged 65 to 79 with acute or convalescent COVID-19.

This chain uses TRBV28 with TRBJ1-1; D remains unclear. The CDR3 spans 12 residues. Germline lookup yields CDR1 MDHEN and CDR2 SYDVKM. V gave up 2 bases and J gave up 5 bases, with 6 bases separating them. CDR3 DNA: TGTGCCAGCAGTTTAACCAGGACTGAAGCTTTCTTT. Its translation is CASSLTRTEAFF.

The V gene is TRBV28, the J gene TRBJ2-1, with 14 positions matching TRBD2. CDR3 length equals 17 residues. Trimming removed 5 bases from V and 10 bases from J; junction bases left unmatched: 13. Germline V CDR1 and CDR2: MDHEN, SYDVKM. The CDR3 region is CASSPLRLAGGSGEQFF. The CDR3 DNA sequence: TGTGCCAGCAGTCCCCTCCGACTAGCGGGAGGGTCCGGGGAGCAGTTCTTC.

The rearrangement links TRBV7-8 to TRBJ2-5; D perhaps matches TRBD2 (5 bases). Germline values: CDR1 SGHVS, CDR2 FQNEAQ. This CDR3 comprises 12 residues. Trimming took off 1 base at V and 7 bases at J, with 7 bases between the two ends. Written as DNA, the CDR3 is TGTGCCAGCAGCTTAGTACTAGGGACCCAGTACTTC. This sequence encodes CASSLVLGTQYF.

This chain joins TRBV7-8 and TRBJ2-1, with D perhaps TRBD2 (5 bases). V was clipped by 1 base and J by 1 base, with 17 bases between them. The CDR3 loop spans 18 amino acids. CDR1 and CDR2 from the germline V gene are SGHVS and FQNEAQ. CDR3 loop: CASSLVGGTSRSYNEQFF. CDR3 coding DNA: TGTGCCAGCAGCTTAGTAGGCGGCACTAGTCGTTCCTACAATGAGCAGTTCTTC.

The CDR3 loop is CASRISGGNEQFF. DNA of the CDR3: TGTGCCAGCAGGATATCGGGGGGGAATGAGCAGTTCTTC. V is TRBV2 and J is TRBJ2-1, with 8 nucleotides matching TRBD2. The CDR3 is made up of 13 amino acids. Germline V CDR1 and CDR2: SNHLY, FYNNEI. J lost 7 bases, V lost 6 bases, and 5 bases had no gene match. Based on the CDR3 plus reference TRBV2 and TRBJ2-1, the full variable domain is EPEVTQTPSHQVTQMGQEVILRCVPISNHLYFYWYRQILGQKVEFLVSFYNNEISEKSEIFDDQFSVERPDGSNFTLKIRSTKLEDSAMYFCASRISGGNEQFFGPGTRLTVL.

This rearrangement joins TRBV7-9 to TRBJ1-2, with TRBD1 identical over 7 bases. Per the germline V gene, CDR1 is SEHNR and CDR2 is FQNEAQ (reference sequence). Trimming at V came to 4 bases and at J to 3 bases, leaving 11 bases not matched to a gene. The CDR3 contains 16 residues. The CDR3, as DNA: TGTGCCAGCAGCTCGGGACAGTCGGTTGCCCACTATGGCTACACCTTC. The encoded protein is CASSSGQSVAHYGYTF.

The rearrangement uses TRBV6-5 and TRBJ1-2; D unclear. The V end lost 4 bases, the J end lost 0 bases, and 15 bases lay between the germline ends. The CDR3 sequence is 16 residues long. Per germline, CDR1 MNHEY and CDR2 SVGAGI. Here the CDR3 reads CASSSLTLEANYGYTF. CDR3 bases: TGTGCCAGCAGTTCTCTTACCCTTGAGGCTAACTATGGCTACACCTTC.

The chain couples TRBV27 to TRBJ2-6; TRBD1 agrees at 8 bases. V trimming: 6 bases; J trimming: 11 bases; junction bases outside the gene matches: 12. Germline-derived CDR1 and CDR2 are MNHEY and SMNVEV (reference sequence). This CDR3 is 15 amino acids long. The CDR3 sequence is CASRPGGTGIYVLTF. CDR3 in DNA: TGTGCCAGCAGACCTGGGGGGACAGGCATATACGTCCTGACTTTC.

The V gene is TRBV24-1, the J gene TRBJ2-3; 9 nucleotides match TRBD2. CDR3 length equals 17 residues. Germline V CDR1 and CDR2: KGHDR, SFDVKD. V was pared by 0 bases and J by 2 bases, with 5 bases of the junction left unmatched. Here the CDR3 DNA reads TGTGCCACCAGTGATTTGAGGTCTAGCGGGACCACAGATACGCAGTATTTT. As protein: CATSDLRSSGTTDTQYF.

The CDR3 region is CASSERQSSYNEQFF. CDR3 sequence (DNA): TGTGCCAGCAGCGAGAGACAGAGCTCCTACAATGAGCAGTTCTTC. The genes are TRBV14 and TRBJ2-1; TRBD1 is a possible D gene (5 bases). CDR1 SGHDN and CDR2 FVKESK come from the germline V gene. V was clipped by 5 bases and J by 0 bases, with 11 bases between them. This CDR3 comprises 15 residues.

V is TRBV6-6 and J is TRBJ1-2, with TRBD1 identical over 8 bases. CDR3 length: 13 amino acids. The V gene end was trimmed by 8 bases and the J gene end by 12 bases; junction bases not matched to a gene: 14. CDR1 and CDR2 from the germline V gene are MNHNY and SVGAGI (reference sequence). This chain's CDR3 is CASRRSGGFSDTF. The CDR3 bases are TGTGCCAGCCGAAGGTCAGGGGGCTTCTCCGACACCTTC.

This chain links TRBV28 with TRBJ2-5, with a possible D match to TRBD1 (7 bases). The CDR3 extends over 14 amino acids. Germline values: CDR1 MDHEN, CDR2 SYDVKM. Trimming cost V 2 bases and J 6 bases, with 13 bases left between them. This CDR3 reads CASSLQGGRKTQYF. DNA of the CDR3: TGTGCCAGCAGTTTACAGGGGGGTAGGAAGACCCAGTACTTC. The whole variable domain, remainder taken from reference TRBV28 and TRBJ2-5, is DVKVTQSSRYLVKRTGEKVFLECVQDMDHENMFWYRQDPGLGLRLIYFSYDVKMKEKGDIPEGYSVSREKKERFSLILESASTNQTSMYLCASSLQGGRKTQYFGPGTRLLVL.

This clone was counted only a few times. The V call is TRBV29-1, the J call TRBJ2-1; 7 positions match TRBD2. Trimming took 6 bases from V and 2 from J; bases not matched to a gene: 4. From germline, CDR1 is SQVTM and CDR2 ANQGSEA. This CDR3 is built from 13 residues. Here the CDR3 reads CSVPTSAYNEQFF. The CDR3 region has the DNA TGCAGCGTCCCAACTAGCGCCTACAATGAGCAGTTCTTC.